This T cell receptor (beta chain) originates from a study of blood T cell repertoires in COVID-19. Study overall: Acute and convalescent COVID-19 specimens originated in the United States, Italy and Spain. PBMCs, B-cell-depleted T cells, or T cells were the source of the cDNA or gDNA that made up the material.

In the study's own analysis: Reference gene primer amplification gave nucleated cell count estimates. This table comes from immunoSEQ multiplex PCR, and its TCRdb copy is limited to in-frame clones, with some not included. V and J calls and clone size follow that table, whereas D and trimming were derived from the DNA. The sample lists about 200,000 clones, 80% occurring once. The CDR3 is 17 residues long. Trimming pared 2 bases from V and 4 bases from J, leaving 18 bases between. CDR1 and CDR2 (germline): MNHEY, SMNVEV (reference sequence). The chain combines TRBV27 with TRBJ1-3; no firm D call. The sequence was obtained from a woman in her 70s with acute or convalescent COVID-19. The specimen was peripheral blood. The chain's CDR3 is CASSLGMEGSYGNTIYF. The CDR3 nucleotides are TGTGCCAGCAGTTTAGGGATGGAGGGATCGTACGGAAACACCATATATTTT.